This is a list of T cell receptor beta chains from one sample in a study of regulatory T cells in long-lasting Graves disease. MiXCR was run by TCRdb on the multiplex PCR reads, yielding one entry per CDR3 protein. The sample lists 400,000 to 600,000 distinct CDR3 sequences; roughly 21% were seen once. This specimen was peripheral blood mononuclear cells (PBMCs), taken when the disease was refractory, from a patient treated with antithyroid drugs. These TCRs come from a female donor with Graves disease. Each CDR3 is given without its conserved first and last residue.

>TRBV7-2|14|TRBJ2-7
ASSQGLAGPEYEQY
>TRBV20-1|10|TRBJ2-2
SAGTGTGELF
>TRBV20-1|15|TRBJ2-5
SARLAGGLQLRETQY
>TRBV18|12|TRBJ1-4
ASSPAPSGEKLF
>TRBV28|12|TRBJ2-7
ASRTGQTLDEQY
>TRBV2|13|TRBJ1-6
ASSEAQNFNSPLH
>TRBV28|13|TRBJ2-7
ASSLLEGIAYEQY
>TRBV7-2|16|TRBJ2-7
ASSLALGLAGNSYEQY
>TRBV6-1|11|TRBJ2-3
ASSDGTTETQY
>TRBV11-2|12|TRBJ1-2
ASTPSFGGYGYT
>TRBV20-1|11|TRBJ1-3
SVSEGPGNTIY
>TRBV6-1|12|TRBJ2-7
ASSLSSLGYEQY
>TRBV12-3/TRBV12-4|13|TRBJ2-5
ASSNPGSGDETQY
>TRBV9|13|TRBJ2-2
ASMGAGANTGELF
>TRBV7-9|11|TRBJ2-7
ASSLEGGYEQY
>TRBV12-3/TRBV12-4|10|TRBJ2-1
ASSLDRVMQF
>TRBV5-1|14|TRBJ1-5
ASSLAGLSGNQPQH
>TRBV10-3|10|TRBJ1-1
AISQANTEAF
>TRBV4-1|13|TRBJ2-2
ASSLSTAVTGELF
>TRBV12-3/TRBV12-4|11|TRBJ1-2
ASTWTVNYGYT
>TRBV10-3|14|TRBJ1-1
AISIQGAEGNTEAF
>TRBV5-4|12|TRBJ1-4
ASSSRAPDEKLF
>TRBV5-5|12|TRBJ2-7
ASSPWTASYEQY
>TRBV29-1|11|TRBJ1-1
SVHLTVLTEAF
>TRBV14|12|TRBJ1-2
ASSQGWSLGGYT
>TRBV11-2|14|TRBJ2-7
ASSLEAGTGAYEQY
>TRBV7-3|11|TRBJ1-2
ASSVSHQSGYT
>TRBV27|16|TRBJ2-6
ASSRRTGLSSGANVLT
>TRBV19|10|TRBJ1-2
ASMGGGYGYT
>TRBV5-1|14|TRBJ2-5
ASSLEGTGLAETQY
>TRBV12-3/TRBV12-4|12|TRBJ1-2
ASSPRGVRYGYT
>TRBV12-5|12|TRBJ2-7
ASGPGPYSYEQY